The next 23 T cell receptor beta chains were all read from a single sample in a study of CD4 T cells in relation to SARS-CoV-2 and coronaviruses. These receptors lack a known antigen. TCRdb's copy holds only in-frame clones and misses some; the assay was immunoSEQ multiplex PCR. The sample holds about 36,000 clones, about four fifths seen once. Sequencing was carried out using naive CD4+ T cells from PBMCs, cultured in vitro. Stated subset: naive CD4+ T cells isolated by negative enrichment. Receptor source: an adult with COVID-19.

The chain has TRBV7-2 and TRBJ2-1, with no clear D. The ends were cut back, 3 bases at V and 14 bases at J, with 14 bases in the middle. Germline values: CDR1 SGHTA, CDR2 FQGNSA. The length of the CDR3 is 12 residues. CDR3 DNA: TGTGCCAGCAGCTTTTTAGACCGCGGAAAGTTCTTC. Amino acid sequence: CASSFLDRGKFF. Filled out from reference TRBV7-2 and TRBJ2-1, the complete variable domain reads GAGVSQSPSNKVTEKGKDVELRCDPISGHTALYWYRQSLGQGLEFLIYFQGNSAPDKSGLPSDRFSAERTGGSVSTLTIQRTQQEDSAVYLCASSFLDRGKFFGPGTRLTVL.

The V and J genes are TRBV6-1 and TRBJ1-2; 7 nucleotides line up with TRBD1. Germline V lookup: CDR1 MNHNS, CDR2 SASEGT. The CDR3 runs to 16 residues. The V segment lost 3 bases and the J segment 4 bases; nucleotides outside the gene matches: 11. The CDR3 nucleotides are TGTGCCAGCAGTGAGACCATGGGACAGATCGGCTATGGCTACACCTTC. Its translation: CASSETMGQIGYGYTF.

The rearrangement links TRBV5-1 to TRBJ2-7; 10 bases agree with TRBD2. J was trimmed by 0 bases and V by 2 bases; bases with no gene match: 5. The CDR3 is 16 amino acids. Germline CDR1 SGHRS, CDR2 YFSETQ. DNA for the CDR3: TGCGCCAGCAGCTTCCTAGCGGGAGCCCTCTCCTACGAGCAGTACTTC. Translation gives CASSFLAGALSYEQYF. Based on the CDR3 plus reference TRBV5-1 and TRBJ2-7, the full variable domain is KAGVTQTPRYLIKTRGQQVTLSCSPISGHRSVSWYQQTPGQGLQFLFEYFSETQRNKGNFPGRFSGRQFSNSRSEMNVSTLELGDSALYLCASSFLAGALSYEQYFGPGTRLTVT.

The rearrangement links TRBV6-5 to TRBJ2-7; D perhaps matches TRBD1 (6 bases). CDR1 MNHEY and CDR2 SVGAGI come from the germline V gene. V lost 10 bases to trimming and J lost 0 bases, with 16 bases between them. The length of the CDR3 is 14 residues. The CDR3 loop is CATPLRDNSYEQYF. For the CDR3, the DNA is TGTGCCACGCCACTACGGGACAACTCCTACGAGCAGTACTTC.

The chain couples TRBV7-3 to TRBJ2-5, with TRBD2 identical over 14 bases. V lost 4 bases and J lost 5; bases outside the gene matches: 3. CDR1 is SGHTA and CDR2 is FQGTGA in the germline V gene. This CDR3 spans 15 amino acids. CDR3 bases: TGTGCCAGCAGCTGGGGACTAGCGGGAGAGGAGACCCAGTACTTC. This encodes CASSWGLAGEETQYF.

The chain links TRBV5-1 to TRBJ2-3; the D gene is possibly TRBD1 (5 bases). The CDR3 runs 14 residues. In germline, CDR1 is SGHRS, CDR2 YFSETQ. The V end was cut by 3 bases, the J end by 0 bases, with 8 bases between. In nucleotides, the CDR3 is TGCGCCAGCAGCTCCACAGGAAGCACAGATACGCAGTATTTT. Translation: CASSSTGSTDTQYF.

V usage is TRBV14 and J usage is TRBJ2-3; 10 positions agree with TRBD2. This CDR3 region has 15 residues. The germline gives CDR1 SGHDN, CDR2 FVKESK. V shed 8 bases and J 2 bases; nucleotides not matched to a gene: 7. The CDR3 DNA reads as TGTGCCAGCCAACCTCTAGCGGGGGTCACAGATACGCAGTATTTT. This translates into CASQPLAGVTDTQYF.

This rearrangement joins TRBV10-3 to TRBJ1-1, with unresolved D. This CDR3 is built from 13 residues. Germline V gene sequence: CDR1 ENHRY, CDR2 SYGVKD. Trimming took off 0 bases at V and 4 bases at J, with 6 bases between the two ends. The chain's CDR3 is CAISESKGTEAFF. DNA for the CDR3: TGTGCCATCAGTGAGTCGAAGGGCACTGAAGCTTTCTTT.

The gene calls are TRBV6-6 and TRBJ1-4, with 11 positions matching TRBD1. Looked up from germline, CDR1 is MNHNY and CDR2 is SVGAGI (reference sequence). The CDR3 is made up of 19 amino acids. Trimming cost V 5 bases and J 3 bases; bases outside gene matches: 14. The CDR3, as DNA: TGTGCCAGCAGTCGCACCGGGACAGGGGGAGGATTGGCTAATGAAAAACTGTTTTTT. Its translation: CASSRTGTGGGLANEKLFF.

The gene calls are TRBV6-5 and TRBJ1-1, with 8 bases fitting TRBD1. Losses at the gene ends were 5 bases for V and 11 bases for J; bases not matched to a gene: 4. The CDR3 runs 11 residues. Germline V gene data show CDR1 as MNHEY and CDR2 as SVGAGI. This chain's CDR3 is CASSRQGKAFF. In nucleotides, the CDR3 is TGTGCCAGCAGTCGACAGGGGAAGGCTTTCTTT.

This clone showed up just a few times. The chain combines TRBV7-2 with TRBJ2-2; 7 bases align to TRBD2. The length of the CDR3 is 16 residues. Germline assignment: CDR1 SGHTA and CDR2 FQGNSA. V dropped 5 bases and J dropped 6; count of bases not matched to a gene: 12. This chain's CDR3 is CASSARVRESSGELFF. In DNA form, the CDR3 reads TGTGCCAGCAGCGCCCGTGTGCGGGAGTCTTCCGGGGAGCTGTTTTTT.

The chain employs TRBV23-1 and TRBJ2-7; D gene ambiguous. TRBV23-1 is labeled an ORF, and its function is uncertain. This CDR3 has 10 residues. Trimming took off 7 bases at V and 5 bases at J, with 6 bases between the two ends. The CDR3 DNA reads TGCGCCAGCAAAAAGGACGAGCAGTACTTC. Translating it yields CASKKDEQYF.

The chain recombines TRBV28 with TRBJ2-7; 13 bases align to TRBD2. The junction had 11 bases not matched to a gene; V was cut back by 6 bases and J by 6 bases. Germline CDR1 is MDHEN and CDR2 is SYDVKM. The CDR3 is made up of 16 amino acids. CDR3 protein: CASRHSTSGRHREQYF. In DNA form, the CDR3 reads TGTGCCAGCAGACACTCGACTAGCGGGAGGCACCGCGAGCAGTACTTC.

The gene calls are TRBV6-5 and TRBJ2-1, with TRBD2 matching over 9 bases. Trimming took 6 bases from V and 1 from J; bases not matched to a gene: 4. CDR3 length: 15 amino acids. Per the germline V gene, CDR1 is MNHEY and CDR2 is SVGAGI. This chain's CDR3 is CASSLLAGSYNEQFF. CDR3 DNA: TGTGCCAGCAGCCTTCTAGCGGGATCCTACAATGAGCAGTTCTTC.

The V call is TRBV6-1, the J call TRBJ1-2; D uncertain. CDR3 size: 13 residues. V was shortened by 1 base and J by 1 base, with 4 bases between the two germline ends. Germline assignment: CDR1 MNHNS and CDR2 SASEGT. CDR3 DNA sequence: TGTGCCAGCAGTGAAGGACTTAACTATGGCTACACCTTC. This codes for CASSEGLNYGYTF.

The CDR3 loop is CSVEGGTNEQYF. CDR3 bases: TGCAGCGTTGAGGGGGGGACGAACGAGCAGTACTTC. The chain joins TRBV29-1 to TRBJ2-7; the match to TRBD2 covers 7 bases. After removal of 3 bases from V and 5 bases from J, the junction contained 4 bases not matched to a gene. Germline V lookup: CDR1 SQVTM, CDR2 ANQGSEA. This CDR3 spans 12 amino acids.

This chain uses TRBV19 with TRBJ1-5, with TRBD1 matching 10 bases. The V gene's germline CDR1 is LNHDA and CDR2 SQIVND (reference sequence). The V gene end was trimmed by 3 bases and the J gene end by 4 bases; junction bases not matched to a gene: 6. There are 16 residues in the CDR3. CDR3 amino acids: CASSIQGQGTNQPQHF. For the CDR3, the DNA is TGTGCCAGTAGTATCCAGGGACAGGGGACAAATCAGCCCCAGCATTTT.

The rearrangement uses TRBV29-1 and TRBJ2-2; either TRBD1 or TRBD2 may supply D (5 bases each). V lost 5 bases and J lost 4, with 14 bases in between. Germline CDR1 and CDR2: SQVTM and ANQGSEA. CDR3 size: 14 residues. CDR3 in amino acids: CSVNPGRGTGELFF. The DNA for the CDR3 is TGCAGCGTTAACCCAGGGAGAGGCACCGGGGAGCTGTTTTTT.

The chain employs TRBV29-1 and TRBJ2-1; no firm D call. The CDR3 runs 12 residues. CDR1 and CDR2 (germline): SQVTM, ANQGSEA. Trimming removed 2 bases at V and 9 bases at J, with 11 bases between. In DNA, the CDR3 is TGCAGCGTTGAACTGGGTTTCAGTGAGCAGTTCTTC. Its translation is CSVELGFSEQFF.

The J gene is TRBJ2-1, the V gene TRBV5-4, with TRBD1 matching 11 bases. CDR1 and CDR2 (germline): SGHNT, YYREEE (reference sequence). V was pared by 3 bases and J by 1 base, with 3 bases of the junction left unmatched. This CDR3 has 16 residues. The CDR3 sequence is CASSSGQGASYNEQFF. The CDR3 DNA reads TGTGCCAGCAGCTCAGGACAGGGGGCGTCCTACAATGAGCAGTTCTTC.

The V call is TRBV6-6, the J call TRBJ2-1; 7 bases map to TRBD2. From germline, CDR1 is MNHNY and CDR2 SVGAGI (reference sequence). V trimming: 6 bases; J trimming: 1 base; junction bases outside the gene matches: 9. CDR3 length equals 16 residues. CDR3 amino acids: CASSSVASGSYNEQFF. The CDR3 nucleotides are TGTGCCAGCAGCTCCGTCGCTAGCGGATCCTACAATGAGCAGTTCTTC.

The CDR3 protein is CAISEMGGDTGELFF. In DNA form, the CDR3 reads TGTGCCATCAGTGAGATGGGAGGGGACACCGGGGAGCTGTTTTTT. The chain is built from TRBV10-3 and TRBJ2-2, with TRBD2 matching 7 bases. Germline CDR1 ENHRY, CDR2 SYGVKD. CDR3 length: 15 amino acids. V shed 2 bases, J shed 3 bases, and the junction held 3 bases outside the gene matches.

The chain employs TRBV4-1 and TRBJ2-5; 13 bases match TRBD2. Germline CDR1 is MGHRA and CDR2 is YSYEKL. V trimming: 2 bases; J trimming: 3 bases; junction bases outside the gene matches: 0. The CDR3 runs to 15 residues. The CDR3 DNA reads TGCGCCAGCAGCCAAACTAGCGGGAGGGAAGAGACCCAGTACTTC. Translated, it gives CASSQTSGREETQYF.